This TCR beta chain is from a study of technical replicates of blood from four donors. CDR3 size: 16 residues. Germline V lookup: CDR1 KGHSH, CDR2 LQKENI. V shed 0 bases, J shed 4 bases, and the junction held 9 bases outside the gene matches. Libraries were prepared by immunoSEQ multiplex PCR; TCRdb keeps only in-frame clonotypes and omits some of them. The sample lists about 12,000 clones; 90% to 95% were seen once. This chain joins TRBV18 and TRBJ2-7; TRBD2 matches at 7 bases. Sequenced material: PBMCs. The clonotype was recovered from a human donor in good health. The CDR3 spells CASSPPSGTVTYEQYF. The CDR3 DNA reads TGTGCCAGCTCACCACCCAGCGGGACGGTAACATACGAGCAGTACTTC.